Sequencing of this TCR beta chain was carried out in a study of CD8 T cells in ankylosing spondylitis. There are a few counts of this clonotype. Its target is unknown. TCRdb itself ran the 5' RACE reads through MiXCR, one entry per CDR3 protein. Of around 430,000 distinct CDR3 sequences listed, roughly a sixth are singletons. V dropped 3 bases and J dropped 4 bases, with 9 bases sitting between them. This CDR3 is built from 13 residues. CDR1 is SGHDT and CDR2 is YYEEEE in the germline V gene. Study conclusions and caveats: The study identified a TCR beta motif of several highly homologous variants that appeared characteristic of ankylosing spondylitis blood.

The sequencing input was blood, either unsorted or a sorted T cell fraction (not recorded which). The TCR was taken from a male donor with ankylosing spondylitis. V and J are TRBV5-6 and TRBJ2-3; no clear D gene. The CDR3 region is CASSSPFPDTQYF. The CDR3 bases are TGTGCCAGCAGCTCTCCGTTCCCAGATACGCAGTATTTT.